The 25 T cell receptor beta chains presented below share a single source sample, sequenced in a study of T cells in Graves' hyperthyroidism and ophthalmopathy. TCR beta CDR3 regions were amplified from RNA. The HTBI primer set was used in a first-round RT-PCR of the TCR CDR3. In TCRdb, the multiplex PCR reads were re-called with MiXCR into one record per CDR3 protein. Of approximately 560,000 distinct CDR3 sequences listed, about a sixth are singletons. The sequenced sample consisted of blood. These receptors were taken from a woman aged 25 to 39 with Graves' hyperthyroidism.

V is TRBV7-3 and J is TRBJ2-2, with 7 positions matching TRBD2. The germline V gene encodes CDR1 SGHTA and CDR2 FQGTGA. The CDR3 is 16 residues long. The J segment lost 4 bases and the V segment lost 8 bases, leaving 13 bases of the junction unmatched. CDR3 sequence reads: CASSLVGGRPTGELFF. CDR3 coding DNA: TGTGCCAGCTCCTTAGTCGGCGGGAGACCCACCGGGGAGCTGTTTTTT.

V gene TRBV20-1 combines with J gene TRBJ2-7, with 7 bases lining up with TRBD2. With V trimmed by 0 bases and J by 5 bases, 10 bases remained unmatched. Germline V gene lookup returns CDR1 DFQATT and CDR2 SNEGSKA (reference sequence). The CDR3 is 15 amino acids. The CDR3, as DNA: TGCAGTGCTAGAGATATCCAGCGGGATTCCCACGAGCAGTACTTC. It specifies CSARDIQRDSHEQYF.

This clonotype was observed a few times. The chain employs TRBV3-1 and TRBJ2-4; TRBD2 is a possible D gene (5 bases). This CDR3 comprises 13 residues. V was clipped by 0 bases and J by 6 bases, with 6 bases between them. Per germline, CDR1 LGHDT and CDR2 YNNKEL (reference sequence). The CDR3 DNA reads TGTGCCAGCAGCCAAGAGGGAGTAAACATTCAGTACTTC. Its translation is CASSQEGVNIQYF.

The chain is built from TRBV28 and TRBJ2-2, with 15 nucleotides matching TRBD2. In germline, CDR1 is MDHEN, CDR2 SYDVKM. CDR3 size: 20 residues. V trimming: 6 bases; J trimming: 4 bases; junction bases outside the gene matches: 15. The CDR3 region is CASSFGPGLAGGISTGELFF. CDR3 nucleotides: TGTGCCAGCAGCTTCGGTCCGGGACTAGCGGGAGGAATTAGCACCGGGGAGCTGTTTTTT.

This clonotype was counted a few times. The V call is TRBV7-3, the J call TRBJ2-3; 7 bases align to TRBD1. With V trimmed by 4 bases and J by 8 bases, 12 bases remained unmatched. CDR1 and CDR2 from the germline V gene are SGHTA and FQGTGA. CDR3 length equals 15 residues. The DNA of the CDR3 is TGTGCCAGCAGCTCGATGGACAGGCCTGGGGCTACGCAGTATTTT. Translated: CASSSMDRPGATQYF. Combining the CDR3 with reference TRBV7-3 and TRBJ2-3 gives the whole variable domain GAGVSQTPSNKVTEKGKYVELRCDPISGHTALYWYRQSLGQGPEFLIYFQGTGAADDSGLPNDRFFAVRPEGSVSTLKIQRTERGDSAVYLCASSSMDRPGATQYFGPGTRLTVL.

The chain couples TRBV19 to TRBJ2-7, with TRBD1 matching over 9 bases. The CDR3 totals 14 residues. J gave up 1 base and V 8 bases, and 6 bases lay outside the gene matches. Germline loops: CDR1 LNHDA, CDR2 SQIVND (reference sequence). The CDR3, as DNA: TGTGCCAGTGGACGGGGACAGGGATCCTACGAGCAGTACTTC. Protein sequence: CASGRGQGSYEQYF.

As concerns this clonotype: This may arise from a read error, as a much more abundant clone is one base away. The chain recombines TRBV6-5 with TRBJ2-1; D may correspond to TRBD1 or TRBD2 (5 bases each). CDR1 MNHEY and CDR2 SVGAGI come from the germline V gene. With 2 bases removed from V and 8 bases from J, the gap between germline ends came to 16 bases. CDR3 length equals 15 residues. This CDR3 is CASSYPGTKDDEQFF. CDR3 in DNA: TGTGCCAGCAGTTACCCCGGGACGAAGGACGATGAGCAGTTCTTC.

The rearrangement links TRBV7-9 to TRBJ2-4; 9 bases map to TRBD1. The CDR3 has 17 amino acids. Germline CDR1 SEHNR, CDR2 FQNEAQ (reference sequence). V lost 5 bases and J lost 8; bases outside the gene matches: 16. The CDR3, as DNA: TGTGCCAGCAGCAGTAAGACAGGGGGGCCCGGGGAATACATTCAGTACTTC. It translates to CASSSKTGGPGEYIQYF.

At least ten counts were recorded for this clonotype. The rearrangement uses TRBV7-2 and TRBJ2-1, with 7 bases fitting TRBD2. V lost 0 bases and J lost 6; bases outside the gene matches: 5. From germline, CDR1 is SGHTA and CDR2 FQGNSA. This CDR3 region has 15 residues. Here the CDR3 reads CASSLAGGPGNEQFF. CDR3 nucleotides: TGTGCCAGCAGCTTAGCGGGAGGGCCCGGCAATGAGCAGTTCTTC.

This clonotype was seen only a few times. Given a much more abundant clone one base away, this may be a read error. The chain has TRBV7-3 and TRBJ2-1; TRBD1 aligns across 7 bases. Per the germline V gene, CDR1 is SGHTA and CDR2 is FQGTGA. The CDR3 spans 13 residues. V gave up 2 bases and J gave up 12 bases; unmatched junction bases: 7. This chain's CDR3 is CASSLSRGKGQFF. CDR3 bases: TGTGCCAGCAGCTTATCCAGGGGGAAGGGGCAGTTCTTC.

This chain joins TRBV10-3 and TRBJ2-2, with 11 bases identical to TRBD2. The V gene end was trimmed by 5 bases and the J gene end by 7 bases; junction bases not matched to a gene: 9. Germline V gene sequence: CDR1 ENHRY, CDR2 SYGVKD. CDR3 length: 16 amino acids. The CDR3 DNA is TGTGCCATCAGTCCCGCGACTAGCGGGAACGTCGGGGAGCTGTTTTTT. Protein sequence: CAISPATSGNVGELFF.

This clonotype was recorded at least ten times. V is TRBV7-3 and J is TRBJ2-5, with TRBD2 as a possible D gene (7 bases). The CDR3 is made up of 13 amino acids. Germline loops: CDR1 SGHTA, CDR2 FQGTGA. V lost 4 bases and J 5 bases, leaving 11 bases between the germline ends. CDR3 amino acids: CASSWGGSETQYF. The CDR3, as DNA: TGTGCCAGCAGCTGGGGGGGCTCTGAGACCCAGTACTTC.

Many counts were recorded for this clonotype. The chain employs TRBV7-9 and TRBJ2-1; D gene uncertain. The CDR3 runs 15 residues. Germline V gene data show CDR1 as SEHNR and CDR2 as FQNEAQ (reference sequence). V lost 2 bases, J lost 0 bases, and 8 bases lay in between. CDR3 DNA: TGTGCCAGCAGCTTAATCGGAAGCTCCTACAATGAGCAGTTCTTC. This translates into CASSLIGSSYNEQFF.

The rearrangement links TRBV20-1 to TRBJ2-1; no clear D. This CDR3 is built from 11 residues. The V gene lost 3 bases and the J gene lost 15 bases, with 15 bases spanning the gap. Germline V gene lookup returns CDR1 DFQATT and CDR2 SNEGSKA (reference sequence). The CDR3 protein is CSARFPEKRFF. The CDR3 bases are TGCAGTGCTAGGTTTCCGGAGAAGAGGTTCTTC.

V and J are TRBV29-1 and TRBJ2-3, with TRBD1 as a possible D gene (6 bases). This CDR3 is built from 11 residues. Germline CDR1 reads SQVTM; CDR2 reads ANQGSEA. Trimming stripped 4 bases from V and 6 bases from J, with 8 bases between. The CDR3 DNA sequence: TGCAGCGTTGCTGGGGGCGATACGCAGTATTTT. This codes for CSVAGGDTQYF.

This clonotype was picked up many times. J is TRBJ2-7 and V is TRBV20-1, with D maybe TRBD1 (6 bases). Germline V gives CDR1 DFQATT, CDR2 SNEGSKA (reference sequence). The CDR3 loop spans 13 amino acids. The V end was cut by 0 bases, the J end by 3 bases, with 9 bases between. In DNA, the CDR3 is TGCAGTGCTAGAGATGCCAGGGGCTACGAGCAGTACTTC. Its translation is CSARDARGYEQYF.

This rearrangement joins TRBV19 to TRBJ2-1; 8 nucleotides agree with TRBD1. V lost 4 bases to trimming and J lost 6 bases; unmatched junction nucleotides: 8. This CDR3 spans 15 amino acids. Germline loops: CDR1 LNHDA, CDR2 SQIVND (reference sequence). CDR3 loop: CASSNSRGLGNEQFF. As DNA, the CDR3 is TGTGCCAGTAGTAATAGCAGGGGGCTCGGCAATGAGCAGTTCTTC. Drawing the rest from reference TRBV19 and TRBJ2-1, the complete variable domain is DGGITQSPKYLFRKEGQNVTLSCEQNLNHDAMYWYRQDPGQGLRLIYYSQIVNDFQKGDIAEGYSVSREKKESFPLTVTSAQKNPTAFYLCASSNSRGLGNEQFFGPGTRLTVL.

The table lists this clonotype with many counts. The chain combines TRBV7-3 with TRBJ2-1, with 10 positions matching TRBD2. J gave up 6 bases and V 3 bases, and 5 bases lay outside the gene matches. Per the germline V gene, CDR1 is SGHTA and CDR2 is FQGTGA. This CDR3 region has 15 residues. CDR3 bases: TGTGCCAGCAGCTTCACCGGGACTAGCGTCAATGAGCAGTTCTTC. Protein product: CASSFTGTSVNEQFF.

V gene TRBV29-1 combines with J gene TRBJ2-7, with D tentatively TRBD1 (5 bases). V was shortened by 0 bases and J by 2 bases, with 14 bases between the two germline ends. The CDR3 is made up of 15 amino acids. The V gene's germline CDR1 is SQVTM and CDR2 ANQGSEA. CDR3 in DNA: TGCAGCGTTGAAGATGGAAACAGGCACGCCTACGAGCAGTACTTC. Translating it yields CSVEDGNRHAYEQYF.

This clonotype was counted at least ten times. V usage is TRBV7-2 and J usage is TRBJ2-3; D might be TRBD2 (5 bases). Trimming left V 5 bases short and J 2 bases short, with 14 bases between. This CDR3 region has 15 residues. Germline V gene data show CDR1 as SGHTA and CDR2 as FQGNSA. CDR3 residues: CASSKLRTPTDTQYF. DNA of the CDR3: TGTGCCAGCAGCAAACTCAGGACTCCCACAGATACGCAGTATTTT.

This clonotype was detected a few times. This chain uses TRBV5-1 with TRBJ2-1; 10 positions agree with TRBD2. CDR1 and CDR2 from the germline V gene are SGHRS and YFSETQ. The J segment lost 7 bases and the V segment lost 1 base, leaving 5 bases of the junction unmatched. This CDR3 is built from 15 residues. The CDR3 loop is CASSLRLAGVNEQFF. Written as DNA, the CDR3 is TGCGCCAGCAGCTTGCGTCTAGCGGGAGTAAATGAGCAGTTCTTC.

This clonotype has just one count. A much larger clonotype is one base distant, so this may be a read error. The J gene is TRBJ2-1, the V gene TRBV12-3 or TRBV12-4, with 11 bases fitting TRBD2. The J call is uncertain, as TRBJ2-7 better fits the DNA end. The CDR3 runs 15 residues. Here the CDR3 DNA reads TGTGCCAGCAGAATCGGACTAGCGGGCTACAATGAGCAGTACTTC. This sequence encodes CASRIGLAGYNEQYF.

This clonotype has a count of ten or more. This chain uses TRBV5-1 with TRBJ2-1; the D is unclear. This CDR3 spans 13 amino acids. V gave up 6 bases and J gave up 5 bases, with 12 bases separating them. Germline CDR1 SGHRS, CDR2 YFSETQ. The CDR3 DNA follows: TGCGCCAGCAATGGTCAGCTTAACAATGAGCAGTTCTTC. Protein product: CASNGQLNNEQFF.

This clonotype was counted many times. The V and J genes are TRBV6-1 and TRBJ1-6, with D perhaps TRBD1 (5 bases). Germline lookup yields CDR1 MNHNS and CDR2 SASEGT. The CDR3 sequence is 15 residues long. Trimming cost V 5 bases and J 6 bases, with 14 bases left between them. The CDR3 sequence is CASSYFVGVNSPLHF. The CDR3 region has the DNA TGTGCCAGCAGTTATTTTGTGGGGGTTAATTCACCCCTCCACTTT.

The sample holds many counts of this clonotype. The chain employs TRBV29-1 and TRBJ2-1; D call uncertain. The CDR3 runs to 12 residues. Trimming removed 4 bases at V and 3 bases at J, with 7 bases between. Germline V gives CDR1 SQVTM, CDR2 ANQGSEA. The CDR3 loop reads CSVATGYNEQFF. As DNA, the CDR3 is TGCAGCGTTGCTACCGGCTACAATGAGCAGTTCTTC.